This TCR beta chain was identified in a study of beta chain features in type 1 diabetes. Study observations and caveats: Lower insertion and higher deletion counts appeared at VDJ junctions in type 1 diabetes patients.

A single heparinised blood sample, averaging approximately 0.12 L, was obtained per donor. Sorting based on CD45RO/CCR7/CD25/CD127/CD95/CD27 separated CD4+ naive, central memory, regulatory and stem cell-like memory cells. The sample holds a few counts of this clone. As yet, its antigen is unknown. cDNA synthesis used the whole RNA isolate, giving expressed TCRB sequences. Assay: immunoSEQ multiplex PCR; the TCRdb copy retains only in-frame clones and omits some. The table has under 950,000 clones, 15% to 20% seen once; the top ten hold 0.023%. The CDR3 is made up of 16 amino acids. Germline CDR1 SGDLS, CDR2 YYNGEE. V gave up 4 bases and J gave up 3 bases, with 17 bases separating them.

Input material: naive CD4+ T cells from blood. This rearrangement joins TRBV9 to TRBJ2-1; possibly TRBD1 or TRBD2 for D (6 bases each). The sequence came from a woman younger than 35 in good health. The CDR3 loop reads CASSLRGEVDYNEQFF. The CDR3 DNA sequence: TGTGCCAGCAGCCTGAGGGGGGAAGTGGACTACAATGAGCAGTTCTTC.